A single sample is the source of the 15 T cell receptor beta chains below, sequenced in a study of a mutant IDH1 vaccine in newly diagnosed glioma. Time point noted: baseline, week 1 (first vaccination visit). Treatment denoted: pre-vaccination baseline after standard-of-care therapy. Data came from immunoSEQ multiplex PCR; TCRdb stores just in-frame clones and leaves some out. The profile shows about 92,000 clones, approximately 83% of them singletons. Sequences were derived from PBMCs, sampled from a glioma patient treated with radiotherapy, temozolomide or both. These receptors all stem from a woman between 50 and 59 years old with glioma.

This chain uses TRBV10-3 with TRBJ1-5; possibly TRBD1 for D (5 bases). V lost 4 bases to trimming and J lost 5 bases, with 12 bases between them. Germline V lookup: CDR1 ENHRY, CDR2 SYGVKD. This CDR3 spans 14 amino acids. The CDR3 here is CAISATGDHQPQHF. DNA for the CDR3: TGTGCCATCAGTGCAACAGGAGATCATCAGCCCCAGCATTTT.

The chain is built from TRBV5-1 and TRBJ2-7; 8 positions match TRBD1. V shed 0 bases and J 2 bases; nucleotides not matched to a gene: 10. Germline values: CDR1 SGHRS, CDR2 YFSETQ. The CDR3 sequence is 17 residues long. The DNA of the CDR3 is TGCGCCAGCAGCTTGGGTTTAGGACAGGGAAATCCCTACGAGCAGTACTTC. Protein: CASSLGLGQGNPYEQYF.

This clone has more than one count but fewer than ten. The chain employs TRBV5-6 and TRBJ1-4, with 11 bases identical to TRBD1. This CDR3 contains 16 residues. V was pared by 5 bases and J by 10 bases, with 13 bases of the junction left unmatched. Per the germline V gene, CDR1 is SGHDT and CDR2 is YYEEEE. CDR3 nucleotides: TGTGCCAGCAGTTCTCCGGACAGGGGGCAGGATGGAAAACTGTTTTTT. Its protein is CASSSPDRGQDGKLFF.

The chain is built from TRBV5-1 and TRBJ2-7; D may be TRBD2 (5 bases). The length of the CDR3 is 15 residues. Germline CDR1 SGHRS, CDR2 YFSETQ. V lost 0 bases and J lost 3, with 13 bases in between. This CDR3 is CASSLGADGLYEQYF. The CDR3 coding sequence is TGCGCCAGCAGCTTGGGGGCGGACGGACTCTACGAGCAGTACTTC.

CDR3 loop: CSAFDLDTQYF. The CDR3 DNA follows: TGCAGTGCTTTCGACTTAGATACGCAGTATTTT. V usage is TRBV20-1 and J usage is TRBJ2-3; D ambiguous. The germline CDR1 and CDR2 sequences are DFQATT and SNEGSKA (reference sequence). Trimming took 5 bases from V and 5 from J, leaving 8 bases between them. CDR3 length equals 11 residues.

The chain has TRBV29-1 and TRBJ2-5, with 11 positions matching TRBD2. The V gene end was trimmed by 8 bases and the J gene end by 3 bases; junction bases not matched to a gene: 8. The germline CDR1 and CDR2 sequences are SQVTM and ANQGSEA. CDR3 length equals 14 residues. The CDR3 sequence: CSPRGSGGEETQYF. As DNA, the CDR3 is TGCAGCCCCAGGGGTAGCGGGGGGGAAGAGACCCAGTACTTC.

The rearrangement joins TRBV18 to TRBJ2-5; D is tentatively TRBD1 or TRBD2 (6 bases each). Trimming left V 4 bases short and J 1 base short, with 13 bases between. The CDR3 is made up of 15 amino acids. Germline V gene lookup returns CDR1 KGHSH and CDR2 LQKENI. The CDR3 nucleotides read TGTGCCAGCTCACGCGGAGAGGGGGGCCAAGAGACCCAGTACTTC. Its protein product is CASSRGEGGQETQYF.

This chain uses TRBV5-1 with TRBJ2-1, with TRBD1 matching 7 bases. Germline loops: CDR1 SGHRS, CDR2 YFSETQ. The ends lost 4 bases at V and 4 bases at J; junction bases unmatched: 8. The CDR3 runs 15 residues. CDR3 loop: CASSQPRDSYNEQFF. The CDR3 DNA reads TGCGCCAGCAGCCAACCCCGGGACAGTTACAATGAGCAGTTCTTC.

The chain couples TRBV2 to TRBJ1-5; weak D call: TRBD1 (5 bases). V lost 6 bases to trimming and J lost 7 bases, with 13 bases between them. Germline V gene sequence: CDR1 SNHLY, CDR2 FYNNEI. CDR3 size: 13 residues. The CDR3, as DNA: TGTGCCAGCAGCGAATGGGGGGAACAGCCCCAGCATTTT. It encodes CASSEWGEQPQHF.

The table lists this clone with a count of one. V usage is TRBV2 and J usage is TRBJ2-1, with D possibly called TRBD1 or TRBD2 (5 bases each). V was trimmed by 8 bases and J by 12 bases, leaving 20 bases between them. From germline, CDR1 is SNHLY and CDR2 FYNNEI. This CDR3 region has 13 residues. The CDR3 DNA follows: TGTGCCAGCCCTTCCGGGACGGGGTCGGGGCAGTTCTTC. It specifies CASPSGTGSGQFF.

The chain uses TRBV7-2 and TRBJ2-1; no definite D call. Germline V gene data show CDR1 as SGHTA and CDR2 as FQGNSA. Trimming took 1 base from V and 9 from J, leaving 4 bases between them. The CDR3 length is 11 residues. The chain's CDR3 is CASSLVLEQFF. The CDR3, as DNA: TGTGCCAGCAGCTTAGTTCTTGAGCAGTTCTTC. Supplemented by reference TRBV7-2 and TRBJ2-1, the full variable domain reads GAGVSQSPSNKVTEKGKDVELRCDPISGHTALYWYRQSLGQGLEFLIYFQGNSAPDKSGLPSDRFSAERTGGSVSTLTIQRTQQEDSAVYLCASSLVLEQFFGPGTRLTVL.

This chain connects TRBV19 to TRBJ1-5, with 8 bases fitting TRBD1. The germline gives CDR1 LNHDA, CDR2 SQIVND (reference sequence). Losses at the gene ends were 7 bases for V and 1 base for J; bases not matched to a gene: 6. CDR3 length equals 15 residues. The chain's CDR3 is CASISWTGSNQPQHF. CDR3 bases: TGTGCCAGTATCTCCTGGACAGGGAGCAATCAGCCCCAGCATTTT.

CDR3 in DNA: TGTGCCAGCAGCTTGTTAATCACCTACGAGCAGTACTTC. Residues: CASSLLITYEQYF. The chain employs TRBV5-6 and TRBJ2-7; D ambiguous. The CDR3 has 13 amino acids. Germline V gene lookup returns CDR1 SGHDT and CDR2 YYEEEE. Trimming pared 1 base from V and 2 bases from J, leaving 7 bases between.

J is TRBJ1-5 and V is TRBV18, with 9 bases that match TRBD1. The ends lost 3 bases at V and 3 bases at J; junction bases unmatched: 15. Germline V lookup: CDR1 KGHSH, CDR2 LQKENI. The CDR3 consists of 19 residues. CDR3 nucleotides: TGTGCCAGCTCACCGGGCGACACCTGGGACAGGGAGTCCAATCAGCCCCAGCATTTT. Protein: CASSPGDTWDRESNQPQHF.

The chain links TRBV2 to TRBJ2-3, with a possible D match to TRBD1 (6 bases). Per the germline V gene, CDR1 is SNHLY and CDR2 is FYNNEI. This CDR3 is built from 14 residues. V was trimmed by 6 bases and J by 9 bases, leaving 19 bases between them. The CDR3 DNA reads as TGTGCCAGCAGCCCAGGGGCCCGGGCACCCACGCAGTATTTT. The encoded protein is CASSPGARAPTQYF.